A single sample is the source of the 25 T cell receptor beta chains below, sequenced in a study of blood T cell repertoires in COVID-19. This table comes from immunoSEQ multiplex PCR, and its TCRdb copy is limited to in-frame clones, with some not included. Altogether 120,000 to 150,000 clones are present, 80% to 85% being singletons, with the ten largest covering about 39%. What was sequenced was peripheral blood. Receptors originate from a human donor in a cohort sampled during active COVID-19.

This clone appeared a single time. The gene calls are TRBV11-3 and TRBJ2-7; D may be TRBD1 (6 bases). The length of the CDR3 is 13 residues. V dropped 8 bases and J dropped 1 base, with 12 bases sitting between them. Germline-derived CDR1 and CDR2 are SGHNT and YENEEA. The CDR3 sequence is CASRQDSSYEQYF. In nucleotides, the CDR3 is TGTGCCAGCCGACAGGACTCTTCCTACGAGCAGTACTTC.

V is TRBV7-2 and J is TRBJ1-5, with D possibly being TRBD1 (6 bases). This CDR3 region has 14 residues. Trimming pared 2 bases from V and 7 bases from J, leaving 12 bases between. Germline V lookup: CDR1 SGHTA, CDR2 FQGNSA. CDR3 sequence reads: CASSLQGQKQPQHF. The CDR3 DNA reads as TGTGCCAGCAGCTTACAGGGGCAGAAACAGCCCCAGCATTTT.

The gene calls are TRBV5-1 and TRBJ2-2; TRBD1 agrees at 8 bases. Germline CDR1 SGHRS, CDR2 YFSETQ. Trimming removed 4 bases from V and 0 bases from J; junction bases left unmatched: 11. CDR3 length: 18 residues. The CDR3: CASSIRDRRNANTGELFF. The DNA for the CDR3 is TGCGCCAGCAGCATCCGGGACAGGAGAAACGCGAACACCGGGGAGCTGTTTTTT.

The rearrangement uses TRBV3-1 (or the pseudogene TRBV3-2) and TRBJ1-2, with 10 bases that match TRBD1. The germline V gene has CDR1 LGHDT and CDR2 YNNKEL (reference sequence). The CDR3 length is 15 residues. The V and J ends lost 1 base and 4 bases, in that order; junction bases with no gene match: 3. CDR3 nucleotide sequence: TGTGCCAGCAGCCAAGGGGGACAGGGGAGCTATGGCTACACCTTC. It translates to CASSQGGQGSYGYTF.

The chain joins TRBV7-2 to TRBJ1-5, with a weak D call TRBD1 (6 bases). Germline CDR1 is SGHTA and CDR2 is FQGNSA. Trimming shortened V by 3 bases and J by 5 bases, and 11 bases separated the two germline ends. The CDR3 consists of 14 residues. The CDR3: CASSFAGADQPQHF. The CDR3 nucleotides are TGTGCCAGCAGCTTCGCGGGGGCCGATCAGCCCCAGCATTTT.

The sample holds one count of this clone. The rearrangement joins TRBV6-4 to TRBJ1-6, with no clear D. CDR3 size: 11 residues. Between the trimmed V and J ends, which lost 4 bases and 9 bases, there was a span of 4 bases. Germline V gene data show CDR1 as MRHNA and CDR2 as SNTAGT. CDR3 loop: CASSAVSPLHF. CDR3 DNA sequence: TGTGCCAGCAGTGCTGTTTCACCCCTCCACTTT.

The chain is built from TRBV6-5 and TRBJ1-2; D remains unclear. Germline loops: CDR1 MNHEY, CDR2 SVGAGI. V dropped 6 bases and J dropped 3 bases, with 14 bases sitting between them. CDR3 length equals 14 residues. CDR3 DNA sequence: TGTGCCAGCAGCTCTCCTCGCCGCGACTATGGCTACACCTTC. Protein product: CASSSPRRDYGYTF.

V gene TRBV27 combines with J gene TRBJ2-3; 8 bases fit TRBD1. Germline-derived CDR1 and CDR2 are MNHEY and SMNVEV (reference sequence). This CDR3 contains 15 residues. The junction had 5 bases not matched to a gene; V was cut back by 5 bases and J by 1 base. The chain's CDR3 is CASSDRGVGTDTQYF. In DNA form, the CDR3 reads TGTGCCAGCAGTGACAGGGGCGTCGGCACAGATACGCAGTATTTT.

The rearrangement uses TRBV5-5 and TRBJ2-7, with TRBD2 as a possible D gene (5 bases). This CDR3 has 13 amino acids. V gave up 2 bases and J gave up 6 bases, with 12 bases separating them. The germline V gene encodes CDR1 SGHKS and CDR2 YYEKEE (reference sequence). CDR3 amino acids: CASSLEGSAEQYF. The CDR3 bases are TGTGCCAGCAGCTTAGAGGGTTCGGCCGAGCAGTACTTC.

This clone was counted only a few times. The chain combines TRBV27 with TRBJ1-2; D is perhaps TRBD1 (5 bases). In germline, CDR1 is MNHEY, CDR2 SMNVEV (reference sequence). Between the trimmed V and J ends, which lost 4 bases and 4 bases, there was a span of 19 bases. The CDR3 is 16 amino acids. The CDR3 DNA is TGTGCCAGCAGTTCCTCCAGGGTAATTGGCGCCTATGGCTACACCTTC. The encoded protein is CASSSSRVIGAYGYTF.

In its sample, this clone was seen a few times. The J gene is TRBJ1-1, the V gene TRBV2; D is perhaps TRBD1 (6 bases). Trimming left V 7 bases short and J 3 bases short, with 18 bases between. Germline CDR1 reads SNHLY; CDR2 reads FYNNEI. This CDR3 is 15 amino acids long. The CDR3 sequence: CASTERRGGDTEAFF. The DNA for the CDR3 is TGTGCCAGCACCGAGCGGAGGGGGGGGGACACTGAAGCTTTCTTT.

J is TRBJ2-3 and V is TRBV29-1; 7 bases agree with TRBD2. This CDR3 is built from 16 residues. The V gene end was trimmed by 4 bases and the J gene end by 1 base; junction bases not matched to a gene: 11. CDR1 is SQVTM and CDR2 is ANQGSEA in the germline V gene. CDR3 in DNA: TGCAGCGTTGGGTCCCAGCGGGGAGGGGGCACAGATACGCAGTATTTT. Its translation is CSVGSQRGGGTDTQYF.

The chain couples TRBV6-5 to TRBJ1-1; a weak D match, TRBD1 (5 bases). The germline CDR1 and CDR2 sequences are MNHEY and SVGAGI. This CDR3 comprises 12 residues. V gave up 6 bases and J gave up 6 bases, with 11 bases separating them. This CDR3 reads CASSPDSPEAFF. CDR3 in DNA: TGTGCCAGCAGCCCCGACAGCCCTGAAGCTTTCTTT.

V gene TRBV9 combines with J gene TRBJ2-5; perhaps TRBD1 as D (6 bases). Germline values: CDR1 SGDLS, CDR2 YYNGEE. The CDR3 has 14 amino acids. V gave up 0 bases and J gave up 2 bases, with 8 bases separating them. The CDR3 sequence is CASSVGGLQETQYF. The DNA for the CDR3 is TGTGCCAGCAGCGTAGGGGGGCTTCAAGAGACCCAGTACTTC. Supplemented by reference TRBV9 and TRBJ2-5, the full variable domain reads DSGVTQTPKHLITATGQRVTLRCSPRSGDLSVYWYQQSLDQGLQFLIQYYNGEERAKGNILERFSAQQFPDLHSELNLSSLELGDSALYFCASSVGGLQETQYFGPGTRLLVL.

The chain links TRBV5-4 to TRBJ1-2; TRBD1 matches at 9 bases. With 5 bases clipped from V and 8 bases from J, the junction kept 10 bases outside the gene matches. Germline V gives CDR1 SGHNT, CDR2 YYREEE (reference sequence). The CDR3 length is 14 residues. CDR3 DNA: TGTGCCAGCAGACCACAACAGGGGGCGCGGGGCTACACCTTC. It encodes CASRPQQGARGYTF.

The rearrangement links TRBV7-2 to TRBJ2-3; perhaps TRBD2 as D (7 bases). V was shortened by 2 bases and J by 2 bases, with 14 bases between the two germline ends. CDR1 SGHTA and CDR2 FQGNSA come from the germline V gene. CDR3 size: 16 residues. CDR3 amino acids: CASSLRRGGTTDTQYF. The CDR3 nucleotides are TGTGCCAGCAGCTTAAGAAGGGGGGGCACCACAGATACGCAGTATTTT.

The chain combines TRBV28 with TRBJ1-5; 9 positions match TRBD1. The CDR3 consists of 15 residues. The trim removed 6 bases at V and 7 bases at J, leaving 10 bases unmatched. The V gene's germline CDR1 is MDHEN and CDR2 SYDVKM. Written as DNA, the CDR3 is TGTGCCAGCAGCCAAGGGGGGGACAGGGCCCAGCCCCAGCATTTT. Amino acids: CASSQGGDRAQPQHF.

CDR3 DNA: TGTGCCACCAGCATCCAGGGGCTCACAGATACGCAGTATTTT. This codes for CATSIQGLTDTQYF. This chain uses TRBV15 with TRBJ2-3, with D possibly TRBD1 on 6 matching bases. Germline V gene data show CDR1 as LNHNV and CDR2 as YYDKDF (reference sequence). The CDR3 loop spans 14 amino acids. Deletions cut 4 bases from V and 2 bases from J, with 10 bases between. Filled out from reference TRBV15 and TRBJ2-3, the complete variable domain reads DAMVIQNPRYQVTQFGKPVTLSCSQTLNHNVMYWYQQKSSQAPKLLFHYYDKDFNNEADTPDNFQSRRPNTSFCFLDIRSPGLGDTAMYLCATSIQGLTDTQYFGPGTRLTVL.

The rearrangement joins TRBV2 to TRBJ2-2; the D gene is possibly TRBD1 (6 bases). The ends were cut back, 7 bases at V and 6 bases at J, with 18 bases in the middle. Germline V gene lookup returns CDR1 SNHLY and CDR2 FYNNEI. The CDR3 spans 15 residues. The CDR3 loop reads CASTGVQGHAGELFF. The CDR3 DNA is TGTGCCAGCACCGGGGTGCAGGGGCACGCCGGGGAGCTGTTTTTT.

The J gene is TRBJ1-5, the V gene TRBV7-2; maybe TRBD1 (5 bases). Germline CDR1 SGHTA, CDR2 FQGNSA. V was clipped by 0 bases and J by 5 bases, with 8 bases between them. The CDR3 extends over 14 amino acids. CDR3 sequence (DNA): TGTGCCAGCAGCTTAGCTACGGGGGATCAGCCCCAGCATTTT. It encodes CASSLATGDQPQHF.

This chain links TRBV7-9 with TRBJ2-2; D unclear. Deletions cut 3 bases from V and 0 bases from J, with 8 bases between. The CDR3 is 15 amino acids. Germline V gene sequence: CDR1 SEHNR, CDR2 FQNEAQ (reference sequence). The CDR3 protein is CASSLRKANTGELFF. For the CDR3, the DNA is TGTGCCAGCAGCTTGCGGAAAGCGAACACCGGGGAGCTGTTTTTT. The entire variable domain, with the rest obtained from reference TRBV7-9 and TRBJ2-2, is as follows: DTGVSQNPRHKITKRGQNVTFRCDPISEHNRLYWYRQTLGQGPEFLTYFQNEAQLEKSRLLSDRFSAERPKGSFSTLEIQRTEQGDSAMYLCASSLRKANTGELFFGEGSRLTVL.

This clone has only one observation. The chain links TRBV27 to TRBJ1-2; 7 bases line up with TRBD1. Trimming at V came to 3 bases and at J to 2 bases, leaving 3 bases not matched to a gene. Germline V CDR1 and CDR2: MNHEY, SMNVEV (reference sequence). CDR3 length: 14 amino acids. This chain's CDR3 is CASSLTGSNYGYTF. In nucleotides, the CDR3 is TGTGCCAGCAGTTTGACAGGGTCCAACTATGGCTACACCTTC.

The chain joins TRBV3-1 (or the pseudogene TRBV3-2) to TRBJ1-2; D not certain. The CDR3 contains 15 residues. The germline gives CDR1 LGHDT, CDR2 YNNKEL (reference sequence). The germline V and J ends were trimmed by 1 base and 3 bases, with 12 bases remaining between them. CDR3 bases: TGTGCCAGCAGCCAAGCAACCACATCCCACTATGGCTACACCTTC. This sequence encodes CASSQATTSHYGYTF.

The chain is built from TRBV5-6 and TRBJ2-5; TRBD1 agrees at 7 bases. The CDR3 totals 14 residues. The V and J ends lost 4 bases and 1 base, in that order; junction bases with no gene match: 4. Germline-derived CDR1 and CDR2 are SGHDT and YYEEEE. CDR3 nucleotide sequence: TGTGCCAGCAGCCAGACAGGGTCCCAAGAGACCCAGTACTTC. Amino acid sequence: CASSQTGSQETQYF.

This rearrangement joins TRBV14 to TRBJ2-5, with 9 bases fitting TRBD1. Germline V gene sequence: CDR1 SGHDN, CDR2 FVKESK. Losses at the gene ends were 0 bases for V and 9 bases for J; bases not matched to a gene: 5. The CDR3 contains 14 residues. CDR3: CASSQEQGARAQYF. For the CDR3, the DNA is TGTGCCAGCAGCCAAGAACAGGGGGCTAGGGCCCAGTACTTC.